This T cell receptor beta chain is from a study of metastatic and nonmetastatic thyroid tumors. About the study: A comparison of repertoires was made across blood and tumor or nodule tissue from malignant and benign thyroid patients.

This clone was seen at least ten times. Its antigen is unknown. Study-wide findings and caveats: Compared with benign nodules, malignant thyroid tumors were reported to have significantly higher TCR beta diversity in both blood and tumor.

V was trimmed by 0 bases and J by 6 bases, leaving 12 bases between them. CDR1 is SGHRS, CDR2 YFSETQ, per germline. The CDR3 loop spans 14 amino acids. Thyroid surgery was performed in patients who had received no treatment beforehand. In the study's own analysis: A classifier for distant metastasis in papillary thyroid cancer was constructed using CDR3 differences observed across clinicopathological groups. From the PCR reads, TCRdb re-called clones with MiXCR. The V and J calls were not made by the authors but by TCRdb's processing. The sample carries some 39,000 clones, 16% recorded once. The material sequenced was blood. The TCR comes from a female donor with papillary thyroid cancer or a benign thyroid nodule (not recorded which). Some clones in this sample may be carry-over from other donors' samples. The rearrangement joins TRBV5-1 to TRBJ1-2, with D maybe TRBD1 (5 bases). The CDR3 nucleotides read TGCGCCAGCAGCTTGGGATATAGAGGGGATGGCTACACCTTC. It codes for CASSLGYRGDGYTF.